The sequence of this T cell receptor (beta chain) was determined in a study of T-cell memory formation after mild COVID-19. Study results and caveats: For contracting clones, CD4+ ones sat mainly in CM and EM, CD8+ in EMRA. Researchers found some responding clones in pre-infection memory, a sign that cross-reactive memory joined.

On this clonotype itself: Its matching antigen is unknown.

The CDR3 consists of 15 residues. Germline lookup yields CDR1 SGHNT and CDR2 YYREEE (reference sequence). Deletions cut 3 bases from V and 1 base from J, with 14 bases between. A single record per CDR3 protein comes from TCRdb applying MiXCR to the 5' RACE reads. The sample records about 400,000 distinct CDR3 sequences, less than 25% being singletons. The sample was PBMCs or a T cell subset sorted from them (not recorded which). The chain is built from TRBV5-4 and TRBJ2-7; maybe TRBD2 (5 bases). The receptor was isolated from an adult woman who had mild COVID-19 (a few samples of this study predate the infection). Cell type and time point are not known. The CDR3 reads CASSSGLLNSYEQYF. The CDR3 nucleotides are TGTGCCAGCAGCTCCGGACTCTTGAATTCCTACGAGCAGTACTTC.